The rows below give T cell receptor beta chains drawn from one sample of a study of chemoradiotherapy in HPV16-positive cancers. This table comes from immunoSEQ multiplex PCR, and its TCRdb copy is limited to in-frame clones, with some not included. Of more than 9,000 clones in the sample, 86% are singletons; the top ten hold 2.5%. The sample here was blood, taken from a patient who underwent chemoradiotherapy. Receptor source: a human donor with HPV-associated anogenital cancer. The CDR3 runs from the conserved cysteine through the conserved F or W. The D gene is left open where the match is weak. The listing skips clone size in some rows; elsewhere it reads once, few, many or a size class.

abundance: NA; j_gene: TRBJ1-2; d_gene: TRBD1; v_gene: TRBV7-2; CDR3nt: TGTGCCAGCAGCTTAGCGTCCCCGGGACAGGGGTGGCATGGCTACACCTTC; CDR3aa: CASSLASPGQGWHGYTF
abundance: NA; j_gene: TRBJ2-1; d_gene: TRBD2; v_gene: TRBV9; CDR3nt: TGTGCCAGCAGCGTAGGCACTAGCGGGGGCTCCTACAATGAGCAGTTCTTC; CDR3aa: CASSVGTSGGSYNEQFF
abundance: NA; j_gene: TRBJ2-5; d_gene: TRBD1; v_gene: TRBV5-1; CDR3nt: TGCGCCAGCAGCCCCGGGACAGAATCGAAGACCCAGTACTTC; CDR3aa: CASSPGTESKTQYF
abundance: NA; j_gene: TRBJ1-5; d_gene: TRBD1; v_gene: TRBV7-8; CDR3nt: TGTGCCAGCAGCTCCACAGGGGGCTATAGCAATCAGCCCCAGCATTTT; CDR3aa: CASSSTGGYSNQPQHF
abundance: NA; j_gene: TRBJ1-2; d_gene: TRBD1; v_gene: TRBV5-4; CDR3nt: TGTGCCAGCCCTAATAACCGGGACAGGACCTATGGCTACACCTTC; CDR3aa: CASPNNRDRTYGYTF
abundance: NA; j_gene: TRBJ2-3; d_gene: TRBD2; v_gene: TRBV5-1; CDR3nt: TGCGCCAGCAGCCCGGGGTCGTCTAGCGGAACAGATACGCAGTATTTT; CDR3aa: CASSPGSSSGTDTQYF
abundance: NA; j_gene: TRBJ2-2; d_gene: TRBD2; v_gene: TRBV4-2; CDR3nt: TGTGCCAGCAGCCAAGATCGAGCGGGGGGACAAGGGGAGCTGTTTTTT; CDR3aa: CASSQDRAGGQGELFF
abundance: NA; j_gene: TRBJ1-6; d_gene: TRBD1; v_gene: TRBV5-4; CDR3nt: TGTGCCAGCAGCTTGGTCAGGGGGCGCACGGATTCACCCCTCCACTTT; CDR3aa: CASSLVRGRTDSPLHF
abundance: NA; j_gene: TRBJ2-7; d_gene: NA; v_gene: TRBV9; CDR3nt: TGTGCCAGCAGCGTCGCCCCGCTAAACGAGCAGTACTTC; CDR3aa: CASSVAPLNEQYF
abundance: few; j_gene: TRBJ2-7; d_gene: TRBD2; v_gene: TRBV6-5; CDR3nt: TGTGCCAGCAGTCCCCCTAGCGGGGGCTCCTACGAGCAGTACTTC; CDR3aa: CASSPPSGGSYEQYF
abundance: NA; j_gene: TRBJ1-1; d_gene: TRBD1; v_gene: TRBV7-9; CDR3nt: TGTGCCAGCAGCTGGGGACAGGGTCTGCTAGCTGAAGCTTTCTTT; CDR3aa: CASSWGQGLLAEAFF
abundance: NA; j_gene: TRBJ1-4; d_gene: NA; v_gene: TRBV7-9; CDR3nt: TGTGCCAGCAGCGCACCTAGGGTGACTAATGAAAAACTGTTTTTT; CDR3aa: CASSAPRVTNEKLFF
abundance: NA; j_gene: TRBJ2-1; d_gene: NA; v_gene: TRBV7-3; CDR3nt: TGTGCCAGCAGCTTAGAGGGGACTTCCTACAATGAGCAGTTCTTC; CDR3aa: CASSLEGTSYNEQFF
abundance: NA; j_gene: TRBJ1-1; d_gene: NA; v_gene: TRBV7-3; CDR3nt: TGTGCCAGCAGCTCCGTACCAGGGGCTGAAGCTTTCTTT; CDR3aa: CASSSVPGAEAFF
abundance: NA; j_gene: TRBJ2-4; d_gene: NA; v_gene: TRBV2; CDR3nt: TGTGCCATTACCGCACGTCAGTCAGCCAAAAACATTCAGTACTTC; CDR3aa: CAITARQSAKNIQYF
abundance: NA; j_gene: TRBJ1-5; d_gene: TRBD1; v_gene: TRBV15; CDR3nt: TGTGCCACCAGCAGAGTTTCCAGGGGGCTATGGCAGCCCCAGCATTTT; CDR3aa: CATSRVSRGLWQPQHF
abundance: NA; j_gene: TRBJ1-2; d_gene: NA; v_gene: TRBV6-1; CDR3nt: TGTGCCAGCAGGACCTCGGACACGGTTAACTATGGCTACACCTTC; CDR3aa: CASRTSDTVNYGYTF
abundance: NA; j_gene: TRBJ2-1; d_gene: TRBD1; v_gene: TRBV18; CDR3nt: TGTGCCAGCTCGCCCGGGACAGGCCAAGGTGAGCAGTTCTTC; CDR3aa: CASSPGTGQGEQFF
abundance: NA; j_gene: TRBJ2-2; d_gene: NA; v_gene: TRBV2; CDR3nt: TGTGCCAGCAGTGAGGGAGAAGGGTTGGCCGGGGAGCTGTTTTTT; CDR3aa: CASSEGEGLAGELFF
abundance: once; j_gene: TRBJ2-7; d_gene: TRBD1; v_gene: TRBV7-8; CDR3nt: TGTGCCAGCAGCGCCCAGGGACAGGGGTACTTC; CDR3aa: CASSAQGQGYF
abundance: NA; j_gene: TRBJ1-5; d_gene: NA; v_gene: TRBV18; CDR3nt: TGTGCCAGCTCACCACAAACGGGACCCCAGCATTTT; CDR3aa: CASSPQTGPQHF
abundance: NA; j_gene: TRBJ1-6; d_gene: NA; v_gene: TRBV11-2; CDR3nt: TGTGCCAGCAGCTTCGCGGGCTTTCATTCACCCCTCCACTTT; CDR3aa: CASSFAGFHSPLHF
abundance: NA; j_gene: TRBJ2-3; d_gene: NA; v_gene: TRBV19; CDR3nt: TGTGCCAGTAGTATGGGTCTGGCTAGCACAGATACGCAGTATTTT; CDR3aa: CASSMGLASTDTQYF
abundance: NA; j_gene: TRBJ1-3; d_gene: NA; v_gene: TRBV19; CDR3nt: TGTGCCAGTAGTATATTTTCGGGGAGCTCTGGAAACACCATATATTTT; CDR3aa: CASSIFSGSSGNTIYF
abundance: NA; j_gene: TRBJ2-5; d_gene: NA; v_gene: TRBV25-1; CDR3nt: TGTGCCAGCAGTGTATTAGTGGGGGGAGAGACCCAGTACTTC; CDR3aa: CASSVLVGGETQYF
abundance: NA; j_gene: TRBJ2-1; d_gene: NA; v_gene: TRBV9; CDR3nt: TGTGCCAGCAGCGTAGCTGGGGGGGCGATCAATGAGCAGTTCTTC; CDR3aa: CASSVAGGAINEQFF
abundance: NA; j_gene: TRBJ2-5; d_gene: NA; v_gene: TRBV2; CDR3nt: TGTGCCAGCATTAAGGACCGATACGAAGAGACCCAGTACTTC; CDR3aa: CASIKDRYEETQYF
abundance: NA; j_gene: TRBJ1-2; d_gene: NA; v_gene: TRBV5-7; CDR3nt: TGTGCCAGCAGCTTACCCTTATGTGGCGGGCACGGCTACACCTTC; CDR3aa: CASSLPLCGGHGYTF
abundance: NA; j_gene: TRBJ2-1; d_gene: TRBD2; v_gene: TRBV7-3; CDR3nt: TGTGCCAGCAGCTTAAGAGCGGGACTAGCGCCCAACAATGAGCAGTTCTTC; CDR3aa: CASSLRAGLAPNNEQFF
abundance: NA; j_gene: TRBJ1-6; d_gene: NA; v_gene: TRBV15; CDR3nt: TGTGCCACCAGCAGAGTTAGGAGCTCCTATAATTCACCCCTCCACTTT; CDR3aa: CATSRVRSSYNSPLHF
abundance: once; j_gene: TRBJ1-4; d_gene: NA; v_gene: TRBV5-4; CDR3nt: TGTGCCAGCAGCTTTTCCGCAGGACGAAATGAAAAACTGTTTTTT; CDR3aa: CASSFSAGRNEKLFF
abundance: NA; j_gene: TRBJ1-5; d_gene: NA; v_gene: TRBV6-5; CDR3nt: TGTGCCAGCAGTTGGCAGAAACCCCCTAGCAATCAGCCCCAGCATTTT; CDR3aa: CASSWQKPPSNQPQHF
abundance: NA; j_gene: TRBJ2-3; d_gene: NA; v_gene: TRBV19; CDR3nt: TGTGCCAGTAGTATAGGGGGGCGAGGCACAGATACGCAGTATTTT; CDR3aa: CASSIGGRGTDTQYF
abundance: NA; j_gene: TRBJ1-1; d_gene: TRBD1; v_gene: TRBV2; CDR3nt: TGTGCCAGCAGGGAGACAGGGGGCACTGAAGCTTTCTTT; CDR3aa: CASRETGGTEAFF
abundance: NA; j_gene: TRBJ2-5; d_gene: NA; v_gene: TRBV15; CDR3nt: TGTGCCACCAGCAGAGATGCCCGGAGCCAAGAGACCCAGTACTTC; CDR3aa: CATSRDARSQETQYF
abundance: NA; j_gene: TRBJ2-3; d_gene: NA; v_gene: TRBV11-2; CDR3nt: TGTGCCAGCAGCTTAGATGGGGATACGCAGTATTTT; CDR3aa: CASSLDGDTQYF
abundance: NA; j_gene: TRBJ2-1; d_gene: NA; v_gene: TRBV25-1; CDR3nt: TGTGCCAGCAGTGACACCACTGGGGGGGCGTACAATGAGCAGTTCTTC; CDR3aa: CASSDTTGGAYNEQFF
abundance: NA; j_gene: TRBJ1-1; d_gene: NA; v_gene: TRBV2; CDR3nt: TGTGCCAGCAGTGTGGCCAGCCCGAACACTGAAGCTTTCTTT; CDR3aa: CASSVASPNTEAFF
abundance: NA; j_gene: TRBJ1-4; d_gene: TRBD1; v_gene: TRBV2; CDR3nt: TGTGCCAGCAGTTCCAGGGGGCTGGGTAATGAAAAACTGTTTTTT; CDR3aa: CASSSRGLGNEKLFF
abundance: once; j_gene: TRBJ2-7; d_gene: TRBD1; v_gene: TRBV30; CDR3nt: TGTGCCTGCTACCCAGGGACAGGGAGGTCCTACGAGCAGTACTTC; CDR3aa: CACYPGTGRSYEQYF
abundance: NA; j_gene: TRBJ1-5; d_gene: NA; v_gene: TRBV18; CDR3nt: TGTGCCAGCTCACCACCGAGCCAGGGAAGCAATCAGCCCCAGCATTTT; CDR3aa: CASSPPSQGSNQPQHF
abundance: NA; j_gene: TRBJ1-2; d_gene: TRBD1; v_gene: TRBV6-5; CDR3nt: TGTGCCAGCAGTTACTCAGGTCGCGGACAGGGCTATGGCTACACCTTC; CDR3aa: CASSYSGRGQGYGYTF
abundance: NA; j_gene: TRBJ1-1; d_gene: NA; v_gene: TRBV7-9; CDR3nt: TGTGCCAGCAGCTTAGAGCCCCGGTTGAACACTGAAGCTTTCTTT; CDR3aa: CASSLEPRLNTEAFF
abundance: NA; j_gene: TRBJ2-1; d_gene: TRBD2; v_gene: TRBV7-9; CDR3nt: TGTGCCAGCAGCTTTAGTGGGACTACCAATGAGCAGTTCTTC; CDR3aa: CASSFSGTTNEQFF